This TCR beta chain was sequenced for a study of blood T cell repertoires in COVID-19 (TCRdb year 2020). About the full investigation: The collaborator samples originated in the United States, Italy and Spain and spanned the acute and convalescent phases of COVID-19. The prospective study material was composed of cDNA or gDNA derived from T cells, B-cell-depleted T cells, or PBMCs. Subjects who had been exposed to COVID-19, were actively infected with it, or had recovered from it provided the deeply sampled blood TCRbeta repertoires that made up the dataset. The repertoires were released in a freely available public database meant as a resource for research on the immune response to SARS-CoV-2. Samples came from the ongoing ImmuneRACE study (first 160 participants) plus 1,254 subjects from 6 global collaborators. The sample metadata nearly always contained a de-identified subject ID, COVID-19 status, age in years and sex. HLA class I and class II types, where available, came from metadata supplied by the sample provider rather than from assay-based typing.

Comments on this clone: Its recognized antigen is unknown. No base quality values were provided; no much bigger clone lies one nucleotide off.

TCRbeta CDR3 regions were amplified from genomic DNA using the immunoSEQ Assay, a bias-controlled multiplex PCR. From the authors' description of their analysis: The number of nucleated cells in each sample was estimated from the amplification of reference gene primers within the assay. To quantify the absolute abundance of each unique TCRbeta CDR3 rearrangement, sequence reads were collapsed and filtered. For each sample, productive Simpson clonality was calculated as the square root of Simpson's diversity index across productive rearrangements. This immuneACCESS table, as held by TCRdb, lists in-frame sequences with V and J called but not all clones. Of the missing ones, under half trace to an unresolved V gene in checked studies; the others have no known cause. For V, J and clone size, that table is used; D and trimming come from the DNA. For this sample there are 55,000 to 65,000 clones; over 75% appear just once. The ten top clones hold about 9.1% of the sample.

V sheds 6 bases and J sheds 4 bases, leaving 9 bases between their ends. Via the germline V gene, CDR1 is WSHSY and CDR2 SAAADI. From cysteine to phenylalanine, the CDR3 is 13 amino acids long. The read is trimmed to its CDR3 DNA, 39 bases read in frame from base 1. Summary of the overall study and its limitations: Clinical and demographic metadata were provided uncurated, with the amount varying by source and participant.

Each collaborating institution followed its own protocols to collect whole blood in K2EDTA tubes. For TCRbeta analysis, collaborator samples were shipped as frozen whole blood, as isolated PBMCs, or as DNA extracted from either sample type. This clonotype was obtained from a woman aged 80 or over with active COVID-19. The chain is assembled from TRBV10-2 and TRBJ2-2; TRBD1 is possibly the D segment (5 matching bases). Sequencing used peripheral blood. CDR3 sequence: CASRLQGTGELFF. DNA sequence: TGCGCCAGCAGACTCCAGGGCACCGGGGAGCTGTTTTTT.